The 21 T cell receptor beta chains below all came from one sample that was sequenced in a study of blood T cell repertoires in COVID-19. Clones were sequenced by immunoSEQ multiplex PCR, and TCRdb holds only the in-frame ones, with some missing. The sample gives hundreds of thousands of clones, approximately 90% of which show up once; around 10% is in the top ten. The sequencing sample was made of peripheral blood. The receptors were gathered from a man in his forties or fifties with COVID-19, enrolled during active disease.

The chain joins TRBV19 to TRBJ2-7; 7 bases line up with TRBD2. There are 14 residues in the CDR3. Germline loops: CDR1 LNHDA, CDR2 SQIVND (reference sequence). V lost 4 bases and J lost 2; bases outside the gene matches: 5. The CDR3 loop is CASSTAGAPYEQYF. The CDR3 DNA sequence: TGTGCCAGTAGTACCGCGGGAGCCCCCTACGAGCAGTACTTC.

The rearrangement joins TRBV4-2 to TRBJ2-1, with TRBD2 identical over 8 bases. The V segment lost 4 bases and the J segment 6 bases; nucleotides outside the gene matches: 11. The CDR3 contains 16 residues. Germline assignment: CDR1 LGHNA and CDR2 YNFKEQ. CDR3 sequence (DNA): TGTGCCAGCAGCCCCCGCCCGACTAGCGTTTCCAATGAGCAGTTCTTC. Residues: CASSPRPTSVSNEQFF.

V is TRBV29-1 and J is TRBJ2-1; TRBD2 agrees at 7 bases. With V trimmed by 7 bases and J by 5 bases, 5 bases remained unmatched. Germline CDR1 SQVTM, CDR2 ANQGSEA. There are 12 residues in the CDR3. In nucleotides, the CDR3 is TGCAGCGCCCGGGACTATGACAATGAGCAGTTCTTC. Protein sequence: CSARDYDNEQFF.

The chain links TRBV19 to TRBJ2-5; 8 bases are a match to TRBD1. Germline trimming cut 5 bases from V and 5 bases from J; bases unmatched to any gene: 13. Germline assignment: CDR1 LNHDA and CDR2 SQIVND (reference sequence). CDR3 length: 16 residues. Here the CDR3 DNA reads TGTGCCAGTAGTCCCTGGACAGGGTTTTTGGGTGAGACCCAGTACTTC. Its protein product is CASSPWTGFLGETQYF.

The count of this clone is one. The J gene is TRBJ2-1, the V gene TRBV27, with TRBD2 matching over 8 bases. This CDR3 is built from 17 residues. V lost 5 bases to trimming and J lost 0 bases; unmatched junction nucleotides: 9. CDR1 MNHEY and CDR2 SMNVEV come from the germline V gene (reference sequence). CDR3 nucleotide sequence: TGTGCCAGCAGTCTATACGGGGGGGGCAACTCCTACAATGAGCAGTTCTTC. Residues: CASSLYGGGNSYNEQFF.

Concerning this clone itself: Germline is not matched at one junction end, which may reflect a read error. V usage is TRBV4-3 and J usage is TRBJ2-3; D may be TRBD1 (6 bases). The CDR3 is 13 amino acids. The germline V gene encodes CDR1 LGHNA and CDR2 YSLEER. DNA of the CDR3: TGCGCCAGCAGCCAAGATTTTGGGACCGCAGGGGATTTT. Residues: CASSQDFGTAGDF.

V usage is TRBV5-1 and J usage is TRBJ2-7, with 7 positions matching TRBD1. This CDR3 spans 14 amino acids. Trimming removed 5 bases from V and 5 bases from J; junction bases left unmatched: 10. CDR1 and CDR2 from the germline V gene are SGHRS and YFSETQ. The DNA of the CDR3 is TGCGCCAGCAGTGGTGCAGGGGGATGGAACGAGCAGTACTTC. Residues: CASSGAGGWNEQYF.

The chain is built from TRBV18 and TRBJ2-7; TRBD1 matches at 10 bases. Germline V gene sequence: CDR1 KGHSH, CDR2 LQKENI. V lost 3 bases and J lost 2; bases outside the gene matches: 4. The CDR3 consists of 15 residues. CDR3 sequence reads: CASSPGQGRTYEQYF. The DNA of the CDR3 is TGTGCCAGCTCACCGGGACAGGGGCGAACCTACGAGCAGTACTTC.

The CDR3 DNA reads as TGTGCCAGCTCACCAGAAGGGGGCTTTGAGCAGTTCTTC. Its protein is CASSPEGGFEQFF. The chain carries TRBV18 and TRBJ2-1; 7 bases match TRBD1. The CDR3 loop spans 13 amino acids. The germline gives CDR1 KGHSH, CDR2 LQKENI. The V and J ends lost 2 bases and 9 bases, in that order; junction bases with no gene match: 4. Supplemented by reference TRBV18 and TRBJ2-1, the full variable domain reads NAGVMQNPRHLVRRRGQEARLRCSPMKGHSHVYWYRQLPEEGLKFMVYLQKENIIDESGMPKERFSAEFPKEGPSILRIQQVVRGDSAAYFCASSPEGGFEQFFGPGTRLTVL.

This chain joins TRBV27 and TRBJ2-1; 7 bases map to TRBD2. The germline V gene has CDR1 MNHEY and CDR2 SMNVEV (reference sequence). The junction had 10 bases not matched to a gene; V was cut back by 5 bases and J by 9 bases. This CDR3 is 14 amino acids long. The CDR3 loop reads CASSPRTRATEQFF. Here the CDR3 DNA reads TGTGCCAGCAGTCCCCGGACTAGAGCAACTGAGCAGTTCTTC.

V and J are TRBV11-2 and TRBJ2-1, with D perhaps matching TRBD1 (6 bases). Germline V CDR1 and CDR2: SGHAT, FQNNGV. The V end was cut by 2 bases, the J end by 7 bases, with 27 bases between. This CDR3 has 19 residues. The CDR3: CASSLIGDGIQGFLNEQFF. The DNA for the CDR3 is TGTGCCAGCAGCTTAATAGGGGATGGAATACAGGGTTTTTTAAATGAGCAGTTCTTC. The full variable domain, with the rest looked up from reference TRBV11-2 and TRBJ2-1, is EAGVAQSPRYKIIEKRQSVAFWCNPISGHATLYWYQQILGQGPKLLIQFQNNGVVDDSQLPKDRFSAERLKGVDSTLKIQPAKLEDSAVYLCASSLIGDGIQGFLNEQFFGPGTRLTVL.

This clone occurred once. The V and J genes are TRBV7-3 and TRBJ2-1; tentatively, D is TRBD2 (5 bases). The V and J ends lost 1 base and 0 bases respectively, with 13 bases between them. Germline loops: CDR1 SGHTA, CDR2 FQGTGA. The CDR3 runs to 17 residues. For the CDR3, the DNA is TGTGCCAGCAGCTTAAATGCTGGACTTAGCTCCTACAATGAGCAGTTCTTC. This encodes CASSLNAGLSSYNEQFF.

The chain employs TRBV5-6 and TRBJ1-6, with D hard to call. Trimming took 2 bases from V and 7 from J, leaving 19 bases between them. Germline V gene sequence: CDR1 SGHDT, CDR2 YYEEEE. CDR3 length: 17 amino acids. CDR3 residues: CASSFAVLGASNSPLHF. The CDR3 region has the DNA TGTGCCAGCAGCTTCGCAGTTCTCGGAGCTTCAAATTCACCCCTCCACTTT.

The chain links TRBV6-1 to TRBJ2-1; no definite D call. CDR1 MNHNS and CDR2 SASEGT come from the germline V gene. This CDR3 is built from 17 residues. The V end was cut by 0 bases, the J end by 1 base, with 13 bases between. The CDR3 DNA reads TGTGCCAGCAGTGAAGCGGTTGGTTCAGTTTCCTACAATGAGCAGTTCTTC. Translated: CASSEAVGSVSYNEQFF.

This clone appeared a single time. The rearrangement joins TRBV7-2 to TRBJ1-5; weak D call: TRBD1 (5 bases). The germline gives CDR1 SGHTA, CDR2 FQGNSA. This CDR3 has 14 residues. The V and J ends lost 3 bases and 5 bases respectively, with 11 bases between them. The CDR3 bases are TGTGCCAGCAGCTTGACCCAGGGTTATCAGCCCCAGCATTTT. This sequence encodes CASSLTQGYQPQHF.

The V gene is TRBV6-5, the J gene TRBJ2-5; tentative D call: TRBD1 (7 bases). V shed 6 bases and J shed 5 bases, with 16 bases lying between them. The CDR3 has 14 residues. Germline CDR1 MNHEY, CDR2 SVGAGI. This CDR3 is CASRNRGGLETQYF. The CDR3 DNA sequence: TGTGCCAGCAGAAACAGGGGAGGTTTGGAGACCCAGTACTTC.

The V gene is TRBV10-2, the J gene TRBJ2-3, with TRBD2 matching over 7 bases. This CDR3 region has 13 residues. V was pared by 8 bases and J by 9 bases, with 11 bases of the junction left unmatched. The germline gives CDR1 WSHSY, CDR2 SAAADI. The CDR3, as DNA: TGCGCCAGCCACCGGGACTACCGCGGGACGCAGTATTTT. As protein: CASHRDYRGTQYF.

The chain combines TRBV2 with TRBJ2-5, with a possible D match to TRBD2 (7 bases). Trimming removed 4 bases at V and 2 bases at J, with 20 bases between. Germline CDR1 reads SNHLY; CDR2 reads FYNNEI. This CDR3 region has 17 residues. The CDR3 region is CASSAMDAGAGQETQYF. The CDR3 DNA reads TGTGCCAGCAGTGCGATGGATGCGGGGGCCGGGCAAGAGACCCAGTACTTC.

This sequence joins TRBV27 and TRBJ2-7; weak D call: TRBD1 (6 bases). Trimming took off 7 bases at V and 1 base at J, with 14 bases between the two ends. The CDR3 has 14 amino acids. CDR1 is MNHEY, CDR2 SMNVEV, per germline (reference sequence). As DNA, the CDR3 is TGTGCCAGCAAAATCGGACAGCCTTCCTACGAGCAGTACTTC. This translates into CASKIGQPSYEQYF.

The V call is TRBV20-1, the J call TRBJ1-5; 7 bases agree with TRBD1. The CDR3 extends over 9 amino acids. Germline V gene sequence: CDR1 DFQATT, CDR2 SNEGSKA (reference sequence). Germline trimming cut 6 bases from V and 16 bases from J; bases unmatched to any gene: 6. The DNA of the CDR3 is TGCAGTGCACGGGACAGCCATCATTTT. Its translation: CSARDSHHF.

The chain couples TRBV28 to TRBJ2-5; 9 positions agree with TRBD1. V gave up 5 bases and J gave up 4 bases; unmatched junction bases: 8. The length of the CDR3 is 15 residues. Germline values: CDR1 MDHEN, CDR2 SYDVKM. CDR3 residues: CASSTGQGLVETQYF. DNA for the CDR3: TGTGCCAGCAGTACCGGACAGGGGCTAGTAGAGACCCAGTACTTC.